The rows below give T cell receptor beta chains drawn from one sample of a study of post-analysis software for immune sequencing data. TCRdb analysed the PCR reads with MiXCR anew, one entry per CDR3 protein. The sample has hundreds of thousands of distinct CDR3 sequences; around 27% are singletons. Sequences were obtained from blood. These receptors all stem from a girl aged 5-17 years with multiple sclerosis. Both conserved end residues are part of each CDR3. Fields, in order: clone size, J gene, V gene, D gene, CDR3 DNA, CDR3 protein. The D gene is left open where the match is weak. For some rows the clone size is stated as once, few or many, or as a class when expanded; others skip it.

-,TRBJ2-6,TRBV5-6,TRBD1,TGTGCCAGCAACCGAACCGCAGGGGGCCGATCCGGTGGGGCCAACGTCCTGACTTTC,CASNRTAGGRSGGANVLTF
-,TRBJ2-1,TRBV7-2,TRBD1,TGTGCCAGCAGCAGCCCGGGACAGGGAATCGAGCAGTTCTTC,CASSSPGQGIEQFF
few,TRBJ1-2,TRBV27,-,TGTGCCAGCAGTTCCGGTGGGTCGCACTACAGCACCTTC,CASSSGGSHYSTF
few,TRBJ2-1,TRBV20-1,TRBD2,TGCAGTGTACCGGGAGGAAAAACCAATGAGCAGTTCTTC,CSVPGGKTNEQFF
many,TRBJ1-2,TRBV27,-,TGTGCCAGCAGTTTATTCGGGGGCGATGGCTACACCTTC,CASSLFGGDGYTF
-,TRBJ2-1,TRBV9,-,TGTGCCAGCAGCGTAGGGACAGTGCAATACAATGAGCAGTTCTTC,CASSVGTVQYNEQFF
once,TRBJ2-3,TRBV10-3,-,TGTGCCATCAGTGAGGGACAAAAAGATACGCAGTATTTT,CAISEGQKDTQYF
few,TRBJ1-5,TRBV6-4,-,TGTGCCAGCAGCGCCAGGACAGTTCAGCCCCAGCATTTT,CASSARTVQPQHF
once,TRBJ1-5,TRBV5-1,-,TGCGCCAGCAGTGGTGAGGGGCTAAGCAATCAGCCCCAGCATTTT,CASSGEGLSNQPQHF
few,TRBJ2-1,TRBV7-9,TRBD2,TGTGCCAGCAGCCCCGGGGCTAGCGGGAGTATCTACAATGAGCAGTTCTTC,CASSPGASGSIYNEQFF
few,TRBJ1-1,TRBV7-2,-,TGTGCCAGCGGATTAACGGGCGGCGCCAGGACTGAAGCTTTCTTT,CASGLTGGARTEAFF
few,TRBJ2-7,TRBV7-2,TRBD1,TGTGCCAGCAGCCTCCAGACAGGGAACTACGAGCAGTACTTC,CASSLQTGNYEQYF
-,TRBJ2-3,TRBV2,-,TGTGCCAGCAGTGCCCCTGTCGGACAGTCGGACACAGATACGCAGTATTTT,CASSAPVGQSDTDTQYF
-,TRBJ2-7,TRBV3-1,TRBD2,TGTGCCAGCAGCCAAGAAGCGGGAGTCCCCTACGAGCAGTACTTC,CASSQEAGVPYEQYF
-,TRBJ2-1,TRBV27,-,TGTGCCAGCAGTGTGGGGCTCAACAATGAGCAGTTCTTC,CASSVGLNNEQFF
-,TRBJ2-1,TRBV5-1,-,TGCGCCAGTACCGGGTGGGTAGACTCCTACAATGAGCAGTTCTTC,CASTGWVDSYNEQFF
-,TRBJ2-1,TRBV5-6,TRBD2,TGTGCCAGCAGCTTGAAGCTCGTAGCGGGAGGGATCAATGAGCAGTTCTTC,CASSLKLVAGGINEQFF
-,TRBJ2-1,TRBV5-1,TRBD2,TGCGCCAACAGCTTACTAGCGGGTCCCTACAATGAGCAGTTCTTC,CANSLLAGPYNEQFF